The clone carrying this T cell receptor (beta chain) showed up just a few times. Its antigen is undetermined. This entry belongs to a study of vaccination and CD4 T cells after COVID-19. Study context: The stimulus for the cells was overlapping spike peptides derived from SARS-CoV-2, HCoV-NL63, HCoV-OC43 and HCoV-229E.

The V and J ends lost 0 bases and 0 bases respectively, with 14 bases between them. CDR1 MNHEY and CDR2 SVGAGI come from the germline V gene. This CDR3 is 17 amino acids long. Treatment meaning: roughly 10-day PBMC culture with coronavirus spike peptide pools or control peptides (ViraFEST assay). CD4+ T lymphocytes from the unexposed donor were collected before the COVID-19 pandemic (2011-2018). ViraFEST expanded antigen-specific T cells with peptide pools, then sequenced TCRs. Cultured CD4+ T cell DNA was sequenced using the Oncomine TCR Beta short-read assay. The genomic DNA was obtained from cultured CD4+ T cells by extraction with the QIAamp micro DNA kit. TCRdb re-derived calls from the PCR reads in MiXCR, one entry per CDR3 protein. Here the sample spans about 7,000 distinct CDR3 sequences, about 35% being singletons.

The TCR originated in a human donor in good health. Sequenced sample: CD4+ T cells from blood, cultured in vitro. This chain links TRBV6-5 with TRBJ1-2; D perhaps matches TRBD1 (6 bases). CDR3 nucleotide sequence: TGTGCCAGCAGTTACTCGGGGGGCAGGACGTCTAACTATGGCTACACCTTC. It specifies CASSYSGGRTSNYGYTF.